A selection of T cell receptor beta chains follows, all from one sample in a study of relationships among human T cell subsets. TCRdb called the multiplex PCR reads again in MiXCR, with one record for every CDR3 protein. The sample has 11,000 to 15,000 distinct CDR3 sequences, roughly 60% seen once. Sequencing was performed on Tregs sorted from blood. Receptors originate from a man aged 35 to 55 in good health. Both conserved end residues are part of each CDR3.

cdr3_aa,v_call,cdr3_length,j_call
CASKIGTGDVDTRYF,TRBV5-1,15,TRBJ2-3
CASSGGLGTDTQYF,TRBV5-1,14,TRBJ2-3
CASSRLPHEQFF,TRBV4-1,12,TRBJ2-1
CASNQPQHF,TRBV28,9,TRBJ1-5
CAISEPGLAGTDTQYF,TRBV10-3,16,TRBJ2-3
CATSPGLVVYEQFF,TRBV15,14,TRBJ2-1
CSAWDRTEAFF,TRBV20-1,11,TRBJ1-1
CASRLTAQGTEASF,TRBV2,14,TRBJ1-1
CASSSGRNLLNIQYF,TRBV2,15,TRBJ2-4
CASTEQGGEQFF,TRBV6-6,12,TRBJ2-1
CASSLTRNDEQFF,TRBV7-3,13,TRBJ2-1